The rows below give T cell receptor beta chains drawn from one sample of a study of OX40 agonist ivuxolimab in advanced cancers. Repertoires were generated with immunoSEQ multiplex PCR, while TCRdb's copy carries only in-frame clones and drops some. The table includes approximately 77,000 clones, roughly nine tenths detected once. The sequencing here drew on CD4+ or CD8+ T cells sorted from blood, taken in a trial of the OX40 agonist ivuxolimab. These receptors came from an adult with an advanced solid tumor such as melanoma, head and neck, liver or kidney cancer. The CDR3 runs from the conserved cysteine through the conserved F or W. The D gene is left open where the match is weak. Part of the rows lack a size; the others show once, few, many or a class for expanded clones.

>TRBV6-1|-|TRBJ2-3|TRBD2
CATRTSGATDTQYF
TGTGCCACCCGGACTAGCGGGGCCACAGATACGCAGTATTTT
>TRBV7-3|once|TRBJ2-7|TRBD2
CASSLGLAGGPGNEQYF
TGTGCCAGCAGCTTGGGACTAGCGGGAGGGCCAGGCAACGAGCAGTACTTC
>TRBV2|-|TRBJ2-7|-
CASSKGRVPYEQYF
TGTGCCAGCAGTAAAGGAAGGGTCCCCTACGAGCAGTACTTC
>TRBV29-1|-|TRBJ2-3|TRBD1
CSVEGTGQTDTQYF
TGCAGCGTTGAAGGGACAGGGCAGACAGATACGCAGTATTTT
>TRBV6-1|-|TRBJ1-1|-
CAISERGQAGGTEAFF
TGTGCCATCAGTGAGCGTGGGCAGGCGGGGGGCACTGAAGCTTTCTTT
>TRBV7-8|-|TRBJ2-1|TRBD2
CASSRLAGSYEQFF
TGTGCCAGCAGCAGATTAGCGGGAAGCTATGAGCAGTTCTTC
>TRBV4-3|-|TRBJ2-2|-
CASSQDRTTGELFF
TGCGCCAGCAGCCAAGACAGGACAACCGGGGAGCTGTTTTTT
>TRBV11-3|-|TRBJ1-2|-
CASSLDRRGSNYGYTF
TGTGCCAGCAGCTTAGATCGGAGGGGATCTAACTATGGCTACACCTTC
>TRBV4-1|-|TRBJ1-5|-
CASSQDLGHQPQHF
TGCGCCAGCAGCCAAGATCTGGGCCATCAGCCCCAGCATTTT
>TRBV5-4|-|TRBJ2-5|-
CASSLARETQYF
TGTGCCAGCAGCTTGGCCCGGGAGACCCAGTACTTC
>TRBV28|-|TRBJ2-1|TRBD1
CASSPGQGAINEQFF
TGTGCCAGCAGTCCGGGACAGGGGGCGATCAATGAGCAGTTCTTC
>TRBV5-1|-|TRBJ1-1|-
CASSGGTVTEAFF
TGCGCCAGCAGCGGCGGGACGGTCACTGAAGCTTTCTTT
>TRBV4-3|-|TRBJ2-7|-
CASSQRVGQYYEQYF
TGCGCCAGCAGCCAAAGGGTAGGACAATACTACGAGCAGTACTTC
>TRBV28|-|TRBJ2-1|TRBD2
CASSSRGLAADNEQFF
TGTGCCAGCAGTTCAAGGGGACTAGCGGCGGACAATGAGCAGTTCTTC
>TRBV7-7|once|TRBJ2-1|-
CASSLGQGLDNEQFF
TGTGCTAGCAGCTTAGGGCAGGGTTTGGACAATGAGCAGTTCTTC
>TRBV27|-|TRBJ1-1|-
CASSYGGTEAFF
TGTGCCAGCAGTTATGGGGGCACTGAAGCTTTCTTT
>TRBV7-9|-|TRBJ2-3|-
CASSWAEDTQYF
TGTGCCAGCAGCTGGGCGGAAGATACGCAGTATTTT
>TRBV28|-|TRBJ2-3|-
CASTGWAGQGDTQYF
TGTGCCAGCACCGGGTGGGCAGGGCAAGGAGATACGCAGTATTTT
>TRBV7-8|-|TRBJ1-4|-
CASSPRAAGKKEKLFF
TGTGCCAGCAGCCCCCGGGCGGCGGGGAAAAAAGAAAAACTGTTTTTT
>TRBV9|-|TRBJ2-1|-
CASTLSPSVYNEQFF
TGTGCCAGCACCCTATCTCCGTCCGTCTACAATGAGCAGTTCTTC
>TRBV6-5|-|TRBJ1-2|-
CASRGGAGYGYTF
TGTGCCAGCAGAGGGGGGGCCGGCTATGGCTACACCTTC
>TRBV28|-|TRBJ1-3|-
CASSLFPPSGNTIYF
TGTGCCAGCAGTTTATTTCCGCCCTCTGGAAACACCATATATTTT
>TRBV4-3|-|TRBJ2-1|-
CASSQDRGVRNEQFF
TGCGCCAGCAGCCAAGATCGAGGGGTGCGGAATGAGCAGTTCTTC
>TRBV19|-|TRBJ1-2|-
CASSIWGSNYGYTF
TGTGCCAGTAGTATCTGGGGTAGTAACTATGGCTACACCTTC
>TRBV7-9|-|TRBJ1-1|TRBD1
CASSQTGIDTEAFF
TGTGCCAGCAGCCAGACAGGGATTGACACTGAAGCTTTCTTT
>TRBV7-8|-|TRBJ2-3|TRBD2
CASSRLADITDTQYF
TGTGCCAGCAGCCGACTAGCGGACATCACAGATACGCAGTATTTT
>TRBV5-6|-|TRBJ1-4|-
CASSSQGQGEKLFF
TGTGCCAGCAGCTCACAGGGTCAGGGTGAAAAACTGTTTTTT
>TRBV6-5|once|TRBJ2-7|TRBD2
CASSSLREPYEQYF
TGTGCCAGCAGTTCTTTGCGGGAGCCCTACGAGCAGTACTTC
>TRBV27|once|TRBJ1-1|-
CASSLSGGWENTEAFF
TGTGCCAGCAGTTTATCGGGTGGGTGGGAGAACACTGAAGCTTTCTTT
>TRBV28|-|TRBJ2-5|-
CASTSLGGPEQETQYF
TGTGCCAGCACCTCTCTCGGGGGCCCGGAACAAGAGACCCAGTACTTC
>TRBV7-8|-|TRBJ2-3|TRBD2
CASSSKKAGVSSSTDTQYF
TGTGCCAGCAGCTCCAAGAAAGCGGGAGTATCCTCTAGCACAGATACGCAGTATTTT
>TRBV27|-|TRBJ1-4|TRBD1
CASSSTLGQGEKLFF
TGTGCCAGCAGTAGTACACTGGGACAGGGAGAAAAACTGTTTTTT
>TRBV4-1|-|TRBJ2-7|TRBD2
CASSQRGAYTYEQYF
TGCGCCAGCAGCCAGCGGGGGGCTTATACCTACGAGCAGTACTTC
>TRBV4-3|-|TRBJ1-2|-
CASSQTGSYGYTF
TGCGCCAGCAGCCAAACAGGGTCCTATGGCTACACCTTC
>TRBV6-1|-|TRBJ1-4|TRBD1
CASRTGTNEKLFF
TGTGCCAGCAGGACAGGGACTAATGAAAAACTGTTTTTT
>TRBV5-1|once|TRBJ2-7|-
CASSPLERSNEQYF
TGCGCCAGCAGCCCCTTGGAGCGATCTAACGAGCAGTACTTC
>TRBV23-1|few|TRBJ2-5|-
CASSPQGETQYF
TGCGCCAGCAGTCCTCAGGGGGAGACCCAGTACTTC
>TRBV4-1|-|TRBJ2-2|-
CASSQRKTGELFF
TGCGCCAGCAGCCAACGGAAAACCGGGGAGCTGTTTTTT
>TRBV4-3|-|TRBJ2-3|-
CASSQGARAGEGPSTDTQYF
TGCGCCAGCAGCCAAGGTGCCCGGGCAGGGGAGGGCCCTAGCACAGATACGCAGTATTTT
>TRBV5-6|-|TRBJ2-7|-
CASSLALYVPEQYF
TGTGCCAGCAGCTTGGCGCTATATGTCCCCGAGCAGTACTTC
>TRBV20-1|-|TRBJ2-7|-
CSARGVGEQYF
TGCAGTGCTAGAGGTGTCGGCGAGCAGTACTTC
>TRBV6-5|-|TRBJ2-7|-
CASSYSNGSPLYEQYF
TGTGCCAGCAGTTACTCGAATGGGTCCCCACTTTACGAGCAGTACTTC
>TRBV15|-|TRBJ1-6|-
CATSRGPLGSPLHF
TGTGCCACCAGCAGAGGCCCCTTGGGATCACCCCTCCACTTT
>TRBV10-3|-|TRBJ1-1|-
CAISEVAGAGRDEAFF
TGTGCCATCAGTGAAGTCGCGGGGGCAGGACGGGATGAAGCTTTCTTT
>TRBV4-1|once|TRBJ2-7|TRBD2
CASSQDPQASGIYEQYF
TGCGCCAGCAGCCAAGACCCCCAGGCTAGCGGCATCTACGAGCAGTACTTC